This T cell receptor beta chain was recovered during a study of shared clonotypes between healthy human individuals. CDR3 length: 16 amino acids. V shed 3 bases, J shed 1 base, and the junction held 4 bases outside the gene matches. Germline V gene data show CDR1 as KGHSH and CDR2 as LQKENI. Notes on this clone: What it recognizes is unknown.

General study findings and limits: Sorted-subset sequencing, rarefaction showed, was incomplete despite large depth. Clonotypes not shared had lower generation probabilities than those common to all four donors.

The repertoire was sequenced with immunoSEQ multiplex PCR; TCRdb's copy has only in-frame clones and lacks some. The sample has 600,000 to 800,000 clones; around 70% are singletons. The sample was memory CD4+ T cells sorted from blood. Subset specified: CD45RA-negative fraction. The V and J genes are TRBV18 and TRBJ2-2; 8 bases match TRBD1. This receptor was identified in a woman aged 25 to 39 in good health. CDR3 region: CASSPFDRGNTGELFF. In DNA, the CDR3 is TGTGCCAGCTCACCCTTTGACAGGGGGAACACCGGGGAGCTGTTTTTT.